The source of this T cell receptor beta chain is a study of CD8+ T cells in alopecia areata. cDNA prepared by RNA extraction and subsequent reverse transcription served as the template for sequencing. The table came from immunoSEQ multiplex PCR; TCRdb's copy has only in-frame clones and leaves some out. The sample consists of 160,000 or so clones, roughly 65% of them appearing once. The V gene's germline CDR1 is KGHSH and CDR2 LQKENI. CDR3 length: 15 amino acids. V gave up 2 bases and J gave up 1 base, with 11 bases separating them. Documented treatment: oral pan-JAK inhibitor, 5-10 mg twice daily. The rearrangement links TRBV18 to TRBJ1-2; TRBD1 might be the D (5 bases). This material consisted of CD4+ T cells sorted from blood, taken at week 4, from a patient treated with tofacitinib. The clonotype comes from a human donor with alopecia areata. CDR3 amino acids: CASSPEGANNYGYTF. The CDR3 coding sequence is TGTGCCAGCTCACCAGAAGGGGCTAATAACTATGGCTACACCTTC.